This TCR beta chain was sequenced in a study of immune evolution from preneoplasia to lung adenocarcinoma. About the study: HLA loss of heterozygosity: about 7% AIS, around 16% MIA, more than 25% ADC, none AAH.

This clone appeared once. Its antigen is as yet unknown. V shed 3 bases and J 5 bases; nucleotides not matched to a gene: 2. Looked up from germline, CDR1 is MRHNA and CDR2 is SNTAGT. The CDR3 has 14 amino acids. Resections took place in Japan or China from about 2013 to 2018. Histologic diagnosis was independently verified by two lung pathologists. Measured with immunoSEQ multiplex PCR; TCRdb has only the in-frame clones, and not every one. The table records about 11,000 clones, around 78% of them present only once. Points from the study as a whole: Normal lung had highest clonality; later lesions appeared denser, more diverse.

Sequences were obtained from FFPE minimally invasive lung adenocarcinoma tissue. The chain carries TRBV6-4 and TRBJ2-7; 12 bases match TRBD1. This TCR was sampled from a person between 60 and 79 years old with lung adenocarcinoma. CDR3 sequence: CASSEGTGGHEQYF. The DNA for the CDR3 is TGTGCCAGCAGTGAAGGGACAGGGGGCCACGAGCAGTACTTC.